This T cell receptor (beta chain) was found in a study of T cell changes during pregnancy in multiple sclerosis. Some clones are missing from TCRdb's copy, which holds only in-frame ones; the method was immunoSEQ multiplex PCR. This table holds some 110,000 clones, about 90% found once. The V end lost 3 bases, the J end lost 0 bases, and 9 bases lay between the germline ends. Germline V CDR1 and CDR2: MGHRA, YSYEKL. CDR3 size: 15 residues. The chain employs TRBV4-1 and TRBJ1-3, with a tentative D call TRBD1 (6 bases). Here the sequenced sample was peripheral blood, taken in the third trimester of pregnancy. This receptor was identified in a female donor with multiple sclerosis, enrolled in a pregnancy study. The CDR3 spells CASSQRDTSGNTIYF. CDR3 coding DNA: TGCGCCAGCAGCCAGAGGGACACCTCTGGAAACACCATATATTTT.